These T cell receptor beta chains were read from a single sample in a study of blood T cell repertoires in COVID-19. Profiled with immunoSEQ multiplex PCR; TCRdb holds only in-frame clones, not every one. This table holds almost 250,000 clones, around nine tenths found once. The sequencing sample was made of peripheral blood. These receptor sequences come from a woman aged 55-75 years who had recovered from COVID-19. Each CDR3 is given with its conserved first and last residue. Each record gives: CDR3 length, V gene, clone size, J gene, D gene, CDR3 protein, CDR3 DNA. The D gene is left open where the match is weak. Size values are once, few and many counts, or a class for expanded clones, and some rows have none.

length: 14
V: TRBV19
size: NA
J: TRBJ1-1
D: TRBD1
CDR3: CASSIGTGGTEAFF
DNA: TGTGCCAGTAGTATTGGGACAGGGGGCACTGAAGCTTTCTTT

length: 12
V: TRBV7-8
size: NA
J: TRBJ2-7
D: NA
CDR3: CASSPGGYEQYF
DNA: TGTGCCAGCAGCCCCGGGGGCTACGAGCAGTACTTC

length: 16
V: TRBV27
size: NA
J: TRBJ1-2
D: NA
CDR3: CASSLWGGVGTRGYTF
DNA: TGTGCCAGCAGTTTATGGGGAGGGGTTGGCACTAGGGGCTACACCTTC

length: 15
V: TRBV27
size: NA
J: TRBJ2-1
D: TRBD1
CDR3: CASRTTGGPSHEQFF
DNA: TGTGCCAGCAGAACCACAGGGGGACCTAGCCATGAGCAGTTCTTC

length: 13
V: TRBV6-6
size: NA
J: TRBJ2-7
D: TRBD1
CDR3: CATAGTGSGEQYF
DNA: TGTGCCACCGCCGGGACAGGGTCTGGGGAGCAGTACTTC

length: 14
V: TRBV14
size: NA
J: TRBJ1-1
D: NA
CDR3: CASSQDIRNTEAFF
DNA: TGTGCCAGCAGCCAAGATATTAGGAACACTGAAGCTTTCTTT

length: 12
V: TRBV12-3/TRBV12-4
size: NA
J: TRBJ1-3
D: NA
CDR3: CASSLRPGTIYF
DNA: TGTGCCAGCAGTCTCAGGCCGGGGACCATATATTTT

length: 17
V: TRBV29-1
size: NA
J: TRBJ2-1
D: TRBD2
CDR3: CSVEKTSGGTSYNEQFF
DNA: TGCAGCGTTGAAAAGACTAGCGGGGGGACCTCCTACAATGAGCAGTTCTTC

length: 15
V: TRBV5-6
size: NA
J: TRBJ2-7
D: NA
CDR3: CASSFDRLSSYEQYF
DNA: TGTGCCAGCAGCTTTGACAGACTGAGCTCCTACGAGCAGTACTTC

length: 12
V: TRBV27
size: NA
J: TRBJ1-5
D: NA
CDR3: CASSGCNQPQHF
DNA: TGTGCCAGCAGTGGCTGCAATCAGCCCCAGCATTTT

length: 15
V: TRBV5-1
size: NA
J: TRBJ2-1
D: NA
CDR3: CASSLTGYTYNEQFF
DNA: TGCGCCAGCAGCTTGACAGGGTACACCTACAATGAGCAGTTCTTC

length: 13
V: TRBV5-1
size: few
J: TRBJ2-2
D: NA
CDR3: CASSLVVTGELFF
DNA: TGCGCCAGCAGCTTGGTAGTCACCGGGGAGCTGTTTTTT

length: 15
V: TRBV18
size: once
J: TRBJ2-1
D: TRBD1
CDR3: CASSLGQGNYNEQFF
DNA: TGTGCCAGCTCACTCGGACAGGGGAACTACAATGAGCAGTTCTTC

length: 16
V: TRBV3-1/TRBV3-2
size: NA
J: TRBJ1-4
D: NA
CDR3: CASSQFLGGNNEKLFF
DNA: TGTGCCAGCAGCCAATTTCTAGGGGGTAATAATGAAAAACTGTTTTTT

length: 17
V: TRBV4-2
size: NA
J: TRBJ2-7
D: TRBD2
CDR3: CASSQDPLGGGANEQYF
DNA: TGTGCCAGCAGCCAAGACCCCCTTGGCGGGGGGGCGAACGAGCAGTACTTC

length: 15
V: TRBV4-2
size: NA
J: TRBJ2-1
D: TRBD2
CDR3: CASSQGLADDNEQFF
DNA: TGTGCCAGCAGCCAAGGGCTAGCGGACGACAATGAGCAGTTCTTC

length: 15
V: TRBV9
size: NA
J: TRBJ1-3
D: NA
CDR3: CASSPWGGPGNTIYF
DNA: TGTGCCAGCAGCCCCTGGGGGGGGCCTGGAAACACCATATATTTT

length: 15
V: TRBV7-8
size: NA
J: TRBJ2-5
D: NA
CDR3: CASSRRLDVQETQYF
DNA: TGTGCCAGCAGCCGGAGGTTAGACGTACAAGAGACCCAGTACTTC

length: 16
V: TRBV29-1
size: NA
J: TRBJ1-1
D: TRBD1
CDR3: CSVPISTGGVNTEAFF
DNA: TGCAGCGTTCCGATTTCGACAGGGGGGGTGAACACTGAAGCTTTCTTT

length: 10
V: TRBV7-9
size: NA
J: TRBJ1-1
D: NA
CDR3: CASSLGGAFF
DNA: TGTGCCAGCAGCTTGGGAGGAGCTTTCTTT

length: 14
V: TRBV19
size: NA
J: TRBJ2-7
D: TRBD1
CDR3: CASSFSRDSYEQYF
DNA: TGTGCCAGTAGTTTTTCCCGGGACAGCTACGAGCAGTACTTC

length: 16
V: TRBV7-3
size: NA
J: TRBJ2-2
D: TRBD2
CDR3: CASSPSGTSPTGELFF
DNA: TGTGCCAGCAGCCCCTCCGGGACTAGCCCTACCGGGGAGCTGTTTTTT

length: 15
V: TRBV5-1
size: NA
J: TRBJ2-2
D: TRBD2
CDR3: CASSVGGGNTGELFF
DNA: TGCGCCAGCAGCGTTGGCGGGGGAAACACCGGGGAGCTGTTTTTT

length: 12
V: TRBV29-1
size: NA
J: TRBJ2-7
D: NA
CDR3: CSVTRGAYEQYF
DNA: TGCAGCGTTACCAGGGGAGCCTACGAGCAGTACTTC

length: 16
V: TRBV28
size: NA
J: TRBJ2-2
D: TRBD2
CDR3: CASTLGLAGNTGELFF
DNA: TGTGCCAGCACCCTGGGACTAGCGGGGAACACCGGGGAGCTGTTTTTT

length: 16
V: TRBV10-1
size: NA
J: TRBJ1-4
D: NA
CDR3: CASSEPGVGVGEKLFF
DNA: TGCGCCAGCAGTGAGCCCGGTGTGGGAGTCGGCGAAAAACTGTTTTTT

length: 17
V: TRBV4-3
size: NA
J: TRBJ2-3
D: TRBD2
CDR3: CASSQDWGGGYGDTQYF
DNA: TGCGCCAGCAGCCAAGATTGGGGCGGGGGGTACGGGGATACGCAGTATTTT

length: 16
V: TRBV11-2
size: NA
J: TRBJ2-1
D: NA
CDR3: CASSLGGVTSYNEQFF
DNA: TGTGCCAGCAGCTTAGGGGGCGTTACATCCTACAATGAGCAGTTCTTC

length: 14
V: TRBV15
size: NA
J: TRBJ1-5
D: NA
CDR3: CATSRDYNNQPQHF
DNA: TGTGCCACCAGCAGAGATTACAACAATCAGCCCCAGCATTTT

length: 13
V: TRBV6-5
size: NA
J: TRBJ1-2
D: NA
CDR3: CASSSSAIYGYTF
DNA: TGTGCCAGCAGTTCCTCAGCGATCTATGGCTACACCTTC

length: 13
V: TRBV7-9
size: once
J: TRBJ1-1
D: TRBD1
CDR3: CASVQGVNTEAFF
DNA: TGTGCCAGTGTGCAGGGGGTGAACACTGAAGCTTTCTTT

length: 13
V: TRBV7-7
size: NA
J: TRBJ2-5
D: NA
CDR3: CASSLASMETQYF
DNA: TGTGCTAGCAGCTTAGCTAGCATGGAGACCCAGTACTTC

length: 14
V: TRBV5-1
size: NA
J: TRBJ1-2
D: TRBD1
CDR3: CASSPSQGAYGYTF
DNA: TGCGCCAGCAGCCCGAGCCAGGGGGCCTATGGCTACACCTTC

length: 14
V: TRBV6-5
size: NA
J: TRBJ1-1
D: NA
CDR3: CASIYGGGGAEAFF
DNA: TGTGCCAGCATTTACGGGGGTGGCGGGGCTGAAGCTTTCTTT

length: 18
V: TRBV11-2
size: NA
J: TRBJ2-2
D: NA
CDR3: CASSLGGPGTLNTGELFF
DNA: TGTGCCAGCAGCTTAGGGGGGCCCGGGACACTAAACACCGGGGAGCTGTTTTTT

length: 16
V: TRBV18
size: NA
J: TRBJ1-1
D: TRBD1
CDR3: CASSATGGVLNTEAFF
DNA: TGTGCCAGCTCAGCAACAGGGGGCGTGTTAAACACTGAAGCTTTCTTT

length: 11
V: TRBV6-5
size: NA
J: TRBJ2-7
D: NA
CDR3: CASPKGLEQYF
DNA: TGTGCCAGCCCGAAGGGACTCGAGCAGTACTTC

length: 16
V: TRBV6-5
size: NA
J: TRBJ2-7
D: TRBD2
CDR3: CASSSPGGGGAGEQYF
DNA: TGTGCCAGCAGTTCCCCCGGGGGCGGGGGGGCAGGCGAGCAGTACTTC

length: 15
V: TRBV11-3
size: NA
J: TRBJ2-2
D: TRBD1
CDR3: CASSPGTANTGELFF
DNA: TGTGCCAGCAGCCCCGGGACAGCTAACACCGGGGAGCTGTTTTTT

length: 14
V: TRBV2
size: NA
J: TRBJ2-5
D: NA
CDR3: CASSLQGSQETQYF
DNA: TGTGCCAGCAGTCTTCAGGGGTCTCAAGAGACCCAGTACTTC

length: 13
V: TRBV27
size: NA
J: TRBJ2-2
D: NA
CDR3: CASSLFRAGELFF
DNA: TGTGCCAGCAGTCTATTTCGTGCCGGGGAGCTGTTTTTT

length: 15
V: TRBV7-2
size: NA
J: TRBJ1-3
D: NA
CDR3: CASSLGGNRLNTIYF
DNA: TGTGCCAGCAGCTTGGGGGGGAACCGATTAAACACCATATATTTT

length: 15
V: TRBV3-1/TRBV3-2
size: NA
J: TRBJ1-2
D: TRBD1
CDR3: CASSQVPGGSYGYTF
DNA: TGTGCCAGCAGCCAAGTCCCAGGGGGCTCCTATGGCTACACCTTC

length: 14
V: TRBV7-3
size: NA
J: TRBJ2-1
D: NA
CDR3: CASSLMAGVNEQFF
DNA: TGTGCCAGCAGCTTAATGGCAGGGGTGAATGAGCAGTTCTTC